Listed here are 5 T cell receptor beta chains from one sample, sequenced in a study of blood T cell repertoires in COVID-19. Clones were sequenced by immunoSEQ multiplex PCR, and TCRdb holds only the in-frame ones, with some missing. This table has about 140,000 clones, around 82% appearing once. Sequencing was carried out using peripheral blood. These receptors came from a man in his 60s with acute or convalescent COVID-19.

The V call is TRBV6-1, the J call TRBJ2-7; TRBD2 matches at 8 bases. With 2 bases clipped from V and 5 bases from J, the junction kept 2 bases outside the gene matches. This CDR3 has 13 amino acids. Germline V gives CDR1 MNHNS, CDR2 SASEGT. The CDR3 region is CASSESGGDEQYF. For the CDR3, the DNA is TGTGCCAGCAGTGAATCGGGGGGGGACGAGCAGTACTTC.

Worth noting for this clone: Germline is not matched at one junction end, which may reflect a read error. The chain links TRBV9 to TRBJ2-1; 7 bases are shared with TRBD2. Germline CDR1 reads SGDLS; CDR2 reads YYNGEE. The CDR3 sequence is 15 residues long. In nucleotides, the CDR3 is TGTGTCAGCAGCGTAGCAAGCGGGATTTTTTATGAGCAGTTCTTC. Its translation: CVSSVASGIFYEQFF.

The chain recombines TRBV12-3 or TRBV12-4 with TRBJ1-2, with D tentatively TRBD1 (5 bases). The CDR3 is made up of 10 amino acids. V was clipped by 8 bases and J by 6 bases, with 7 bases between them. CDR3 region: CASWGDGYTF. The CDR3 bases are TGTGCCAGCTGGGGCGATGGCTACACCTTC.

Comments on this clone: Other DNA sequences in the sample encode the same CDR3. The V and J genes are TRBV11-2 and TRBJ2-7, with 8 positions matching TRBD2. The CDR3 consists of 14 residues. CDR1 and CDR2 from the germline V gene are SGHAT and FQNNGV. V was pared by 1 base and J by 3 bases, with 2 bases of the junction left unmatched. CDR3 sequence reads: CASSLGAGGYEQYF. CDR3 nucleotide sequence: TGTGCCAGCAGCTTAGGTGCGGGGGGCTACGAGCAGTACTTC. Full variable domain (rest looked up from reference TRBV11-2 and TRBJ2-7): EAGVAQSPRYKIIEKRQSVAFWCNPISGHATLYWYQQILGQGPKLLIQFQNNGVVDDSQLPKDRFSAERLKGVDSTLKIQPAKLEDSAVYLCASSLGAGGYEQYFGPGTRLTVT.

The gene calls are TRBV29-1 and TRBJ2-1, with 11 bases matching TRBD2. V lost 7 bases, J lost 0 bases, and 8 bases stayed unmatched. The CDR3 is 16 amino acids. Germline CDR1 is SQVTM and CDR2 is ANQGSEA. The DNA of the CDR3 is TGCAGCGGCGAGACTAGCGGGACAAGCTCCTACAATGAGCAGTTCTTC. The encoded protein is CSGETSGTSSYNEQFF.